What follows are 9 T cell receptor beta chains derived from one specimen sequenced in a study of response to subunit inactivated influenza vaccine. TCRdb independently ran MiXCR on the RT-PCR reads; one entry per CDR3 protein. The sample yields under 850,000 distinct CDR3 sequences, around a sixth seen once. The sample here was PBMCs from blood, taken roughly 5 days after vaccination. The receptor set was obtained from a man in his forties or fifties who received an inactivated influenza vaccine.

This clonotype was observed a handful of times. The genes are TRBV29-1 and TRBJ2-5; a possible D gene is TRBD1 (8 bases). This CDR3 has 15 residues. V lost 8 bases to trimming and J lost 5 bases, with 24 bases between them. Germline lookup yields CDR1 SQVTM and CDR2 ANQGSEA. This CDR3 reads CSYLGGAGGTETQYF. The CDR3 bases are TGCAGCTATCTGGGGGGGGCAGGGGGCACGGAGACCCAGTACTTC.

This clonotype was counted at least ten times. The chain joins TRBV9 to TRBJ2-3; no clear D. This CDR3 contains 15 residues. The V end lost 0 bases, the J end lost 3 bases, and 11 bases lay between the germline ends. Germline V gene lookup returns CDR1 SGDLS and CDR2 YYNGEE. The CDR3 sequence: CASSVGGFGTDTQYF. The CDR3 nucleotides read TGTGCCAGCAGCGTAGGTGGTTTCGGGACAGATACGCAGTATTTT.

In this sample, this clonotype turned up a few times. The chain uses TRBV10-2 and TRBJ1-1, with D possibly matching TRBD1 (6 bases). Trimming took off 4 bases at V and 5 bases at J, with 14 bases between the two ends. Per germline, CDR1 WSHSY and CDR2 SAAADI. The CDR3 consists of 14 residues. CDR3 residues: CASSAETGRTEAFF. The CDR3, as DNA: TGCGCCAGCAGTGCCGAGACAGGAAGGACTGAAGCTTTCTTT.

The sample holds a few counts of this clonotype. The CDR3 nucleotides are TGCAGTGCTAATAGCGGGGCAAACCAAGAGACCCAGTACTTC. It yields the protein CSANSGANQETQYF. The chain carries TRBV20-1 and TRBJ2-5; 8 bases match TRBD2. The V gene end was trimmed by 4 bases and the J gene end by 0 bases; junction bases not matched to a gene: 4. CDR1 and CDR2 from the germline V gene are DFQATT and SNEGSKA (reference sequence). The length of the CDR3 is 14 residues.

This clonotype was detected ten times or more. A read error may produce the germline difference seen at one junction end. The rearrangement joins TRBV5-1 to TRBJ2-7; 11 bases match TRBD1. This CDR3 comprises 15 residues. From germline, CDR1 is SGHRS and CDR2 YFSETQ. CDR3: CASSLGQGVSYEQYF. CDR3 bases: TGTGCCAGCAGCCTGGGACAGGGGGTCTCCTACGAGCAGTACTTC.

The chain links TRBV7-6 to TRBJ2-5; TRBD1 aligns across 7 bases. V dropped 4 bases and J dropped 5; count of bases not matched to a gene: 10. Germline V gene lookup returns CDR1 SGHVS and CDR2 FNYEAQ. This CDR3 has 15 amino acids. As DNA, the CDR3 is TGTGCCAGCAGCTCCAGCCCGACAGGGCGCGAGACCCAGTACTTC. Translated: CASSSSPTGRETQYF.

This clonotype was counted a few times. The chain combines TRBV12-3 or TRBV12-4 with TRBJ1-2, with 8 nucleotides matching TRBD1. This CDR3 comprises 13 residues. After removal of 7 bases from V and 3 bases from J, the junction contained 4 bases not matched to a gene. CDR3 protein: CASTRQGYYGYTF. The CDR3, as DNA: TGTGCCAGCACCAGACAGGGGTACTATGGCTACACCTTC.

This clonotype was detected only a few times. The J gene is TRBJ2-5, the V gene TRBV29-1; 7 bases line up with TRBD1. Trimming cost V 5 bases and J 5 bases; bases outside gene matches: 11. The length of the CDR3 is 14 residues. CDR1 is SQVTM and CDR2 is ANQGSEA in the germline V gene. The CDR3 nucleotides read TGCAGCGTTCAGATACAGGGGAAGAGGGAGACCCAGTACTTC. It translates to CSVQIQGKRETQYF.

V is TRBV11-2 and J is TRBJ2-1; TRBD1 is a possible D gene (6 bases). The CDR3 covers 15 residues. The V end was cut by 2 bases, the J end by 4 bases, with 12 bases between. Germline V gene data show CDR1 as SGHAT and CDR2 as FQNNGV. In DNA form, the CDR3 reads TGTGCCAGCAGCTTAAGTGTTACAGGGTACAATGAGCAGTTCTTC. Amino acid sequence: CASSLSVTGYNEQFF.